This TCR beta chain was retrieved from a study of shared clonotypes between healthy human individuals. Study details: Aged 18 to 49, the donors were a couple of women and three men.

Replicate PCRs from sorted subsets contained approximately 200 ng DNA, which is some 30,000 T cell genomes. Generated by immunoSEQ multiplex PCR, the TCRdb table keeps only in-frame clones and is missing some. This sample has approximately 2.5 million clones; over 85% occur once, and the top ten carry about 0.34%. This clone turned up a few times. Its antigen is unidentified. The length of the CDR3 is 15 residues. The V gene's germline CDR1 is MGHRA and CDR2 YSYEKL. V was clipped by 4 bases and J by 4 bases; unmatched bases: 8. Findings and limits, study-wide: Depth of sequencing was expected to influence donor clonotype sharing.

The sequence was collected from a man aged 18 to 35 in good health. Some clones in this sample may be carry-over from other donors' samples. The J gene is TRBJ1-2, the V gene TRBV4-1, with 8 nucleotides matching TRBD1. The sequenced material came from naive CD4+ T cells from PBMCs. The subset here: CD45RA+ positively selected. The CDR3 protein is CASSPSQGEGYGYTF. DNA for the CDR3: TGCGCCAGCAGCCCATCACAGGGGGAGGGCTATGGCTACACCTTC.